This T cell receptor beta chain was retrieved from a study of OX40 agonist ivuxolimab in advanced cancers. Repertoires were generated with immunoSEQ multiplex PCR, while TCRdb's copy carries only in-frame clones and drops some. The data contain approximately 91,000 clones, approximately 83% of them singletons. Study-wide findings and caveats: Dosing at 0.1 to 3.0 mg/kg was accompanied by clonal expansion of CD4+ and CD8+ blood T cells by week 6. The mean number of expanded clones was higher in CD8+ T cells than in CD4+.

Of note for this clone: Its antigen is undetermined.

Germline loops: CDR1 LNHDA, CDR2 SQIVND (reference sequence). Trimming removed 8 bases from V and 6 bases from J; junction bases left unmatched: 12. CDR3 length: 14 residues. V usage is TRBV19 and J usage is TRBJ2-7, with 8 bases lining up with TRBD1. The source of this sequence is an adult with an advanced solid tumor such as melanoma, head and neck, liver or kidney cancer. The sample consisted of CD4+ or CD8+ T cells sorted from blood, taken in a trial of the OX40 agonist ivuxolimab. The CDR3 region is CASQGQGRVAEQYF. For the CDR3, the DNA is TGTGCCAGTCAAGGACAGGGAAGAGTTGCCGAGCAGTACTTC.